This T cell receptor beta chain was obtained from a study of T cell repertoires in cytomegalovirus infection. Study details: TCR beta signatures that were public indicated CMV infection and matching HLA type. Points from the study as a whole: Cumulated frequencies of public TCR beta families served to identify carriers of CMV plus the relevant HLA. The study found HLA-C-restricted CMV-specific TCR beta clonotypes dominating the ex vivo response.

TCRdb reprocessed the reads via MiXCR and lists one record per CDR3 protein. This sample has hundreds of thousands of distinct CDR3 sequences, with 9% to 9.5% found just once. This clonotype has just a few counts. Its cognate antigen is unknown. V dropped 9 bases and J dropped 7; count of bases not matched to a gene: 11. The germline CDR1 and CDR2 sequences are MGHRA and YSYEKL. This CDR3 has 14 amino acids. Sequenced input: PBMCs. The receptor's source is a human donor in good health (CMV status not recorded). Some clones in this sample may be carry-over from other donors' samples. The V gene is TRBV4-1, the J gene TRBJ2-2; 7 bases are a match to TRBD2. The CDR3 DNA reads TGCGCCAGGACGAGACTAGCACAAGGCGGGGAGCTGTTTTTT. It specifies CARTRLAQGGELFF.